The 30 T cell receptor beta chains below come from one sample, sequenced in a study of T cell repertoires in cytomegalovirus infection. TCRdb fed the reads into MiXCR, producing one record per CDR3 protein. The sample has a few hundred thousand distinct CDR3 sequences; just under 40% are singletons. What these receptors recognize is not known. Material: cultured PBMCs, obtained from culture after CMV antigen stimulation. The receptors derive from a human donor in good health (CMV status not recorded). Some clones in this sample may be carry-over from other donors' samples.

This clonotype was seen a handful of times. V and J are TRBV6-5 and TRBJ2-7; D not resolved. Trimming took off 4 bases at V and 5 bases at J, with 21 bases between the two ends. In germline, CDR1 is MNHEY, CDR2 SVGAGI. There are 16 residues in the CDR3. CDR3 nucleotides: TGTGCCAGCAGTTTTAATCCGGGTTCGTACTTGGACGAGCAGTACTTC. Amino acid sequence: CASSFNPGSYLDEQYF.

This clonotype was detected only a few times. V gene TRBV4-1 combines with J gene TRBJ2-1; 8 bases match TRBD1. The germline gives CDR1 MGHRA, CDR2 YSYEKL. CDR3 length: 15 amino acids. The ends lost 0 bases at V and 9 bases at J; junction bases unmatched: 7. The CDR3 nucleotides read TGCGCCAGCAGCCAAGACAGGGGGCGCAGCACTGAGCAGTTCTTC. Protein sequence: CASSQDRGRSTEQFF.

This chain joins TRBV2 and TRBJ1-2; D is perhaps TRBD1 (6 bases). The CDR3 runs 12 residues. Deletions cut 6 bases from V and 6 bases from J, with 11 bases between. The germline V gene has CDR1 SNHLY and CDR2 FYNNEI. CDR3 sequence (DNA): TGTGCCAGCAGACCGAGGGGGGATGGCTACACCTTC. Translation gives CASRPRGDGYTF.

This rearrangement joins TRBV20-1 to TRBJ2-2, with D possibly matching TRBD1 (6 bases). V lost 6 bases to trimming and J lost 1 base, with 12 bases between them. Germline assignment: CDR1 DFQATT and CDR2 SNEGSKA (reference sequence). There are 14 residues in the CDR3. CDR3 protein: CSARSTGNTGELFF. CDR3 nucleotide sequence: TGCAGTGCGAGATCGACAGGGAACACCGGGGAGCTGTTTTTT.

The sample holds a few counts of this clonotype. The chain joins TRBV12-3 or TRBV12-4 to TRBJ2-4, with 8 positions matching TRBD2. J gave up 10 bases and V 2 bases, and 7 bases lay outside the gene matches. The CDR3 sequence is 14 residues long. The CDR3 nucleotides are TGTGCCAGCAGTTTAAGGGGACTAGGGGGTATTCAGTACTTC. Encoded protein: CASSLRGLGGIQYF.

The sample holds a few counts of this clonotype. The chain combines TRBV6-1 with TRBJ2-3; perhaps D is TRBD1 or TRBD2 (5 bases each). The CDR3 is 17 amino acids. The V gene lost 3 bases and the J gene lost 4 bases, with 20 bases spanning the gap. CDR1 MNHNS and CDR2 SASEGT come from the germline V gene. CDR3 in DNA: TGTGCCAGCAGTGAGGTGGGGACCGCCCTTGCCCCAGATACGCAGTATTTT. Residues: CASSEVGTALAPDTQYF.

Only a few counts were recorded for this clonotype. The chain links TRBV7-6 to TRBJ1-1; D might be TRBD1 (5 bases). The CDR3 is 14 residues long. V was trimmed by 5 bases and J by 3 bases, leaving 13 bases between them. Germline CDR1 and CDR2: SGHVS and FNYEAQ. CDR3 residues: CASSLSKGDTEAFF. The CDR3 region has the DNA TGTGCCAGCAGCCTAAGTAAAGGGGACACTGAAGCTTTCTTT. The full variable domain, in which reference TRBV7-6 and TRBJ1-1 provide the parts outside the CDR3, is GAGVSQSPRYKVTKRGQDVALRCDPISGHVSLYWYRQALGQGPEFLTYFNYEAQQDKSGLPNDRFSAERPEGSISTLTIQRTEQRDSAMYRCASSLSKGDTEAFFGQGTRLTVV.

This clonotype was counted at least ten times. The chain couples TRBV28 to TRBJ2-6, with TRBD1 matching 8 bases. The V segment lost 7 bases and the J segment 1 base; nucleotides outside the gene matches: 18. Germline CDR1 and CDR2: MDHEN and SYDVKM. This CDR3 region has 20 residues. The CDR3 region has the DNA TGTGCCAGCACCCCAGGGGGCCACCGCTCTTTTTTGTCTGGGGCCAACGTCCTGACTTTC. It specifies CASTPGGHRSFLSGANVLTF.

This sequence joins TRBV18 and TRBJ1-4; possibly TRBD1 for D (5 bases). Germline-derived CDR1 and CDR2 are KGHSH and LQKENI. The V end lost 4 bases, the J end lost 6 bases, and 12 bases lay between the germline ends. This CDR3 has 14 residues. The CDR3 loop is CASSQARDDEKLFF. CDR3 DNA sequence: TGTGCCAGCTCACAGGCCCGGGACGATGAAAAACTGTTTTTT.

This chain connects TRBV3-1 to TRBJ1-2, with 11 positions matching TRBD1. The CDR3 spans 16 residues. With 6 bases clipped from V and 3 bases from J, the junction kept 9 bases outside the gene matches. The germline CDR1 and CDR2 sequences are LGHDT and YNNKEL (reference sequence). The CDR3 DNA is TGTGCCAGCAGACACGACCGGACAGGGGGCGACTATGGCTACACCTTC. Translating it yields CASRHDRTGGDYGYTF.

V gene TRBV15 combines with J gene TRBJ1-6, with TRBD1 matching over 8 bases. The CDR3 extends over 16 amino acids. CDR1 and CDR2 (germline): LNHNV, YYDKDF (reference sequence). Trimming cost V 5 bases and J 8 bases; bases outside gene matches: 11. CDR3 sequence (DNA): TGTGCCACCAGCGTGCGACAGGGGCCCGGGGATTCACCCCTCCACTTT. Amino acid sequence: CATSVRQGPGDSPLHF.

In DNA, the CDR3 is TGTGCCAGCAGTTCCCCGGACGGGACGGGCTATGGCTACACCTTC. It is translated as CASSSPDGTGYGYTF. The J gene is TRBJ1-2, the V gene TRBV28; the D gene is possibly TRBD1 (5 bases). Per the germline V gene, CDR1 is MDHEN and CDR2 is SYDVKM. With 4 bases removed from V and 4 bases from J, the gap between germline ends came to 16 bases. This CDR3 comprises 15 residues.

V is TRBV12-3 or TRBV12-4 and J is TRBJ2-3, with 8 bases aligning to TRBD2. The CDR3 contains 13 residues. The junction had 6 bases not matched to a gene; V was cut back by 6 bases and J by 7 bases. The CDR3: CASSGGGLYTQYF. As DNA, the CDR3 is TGTGCCAGCAGCGGGGGGGGACTATATACGCAGTATTTT.

This clonotype appeared a few times. The V call is TRBV5-6, the J call TRBJ2-4; D gene uncertain. Trimming left V 0 bases short and J 0 bases short, with 10 bases between. CDR3 length equals 16 residues. Germline V CDR1 and CDR2: SGHDT, YYEEEE. CDR3 in amino acids: CASSLGRILAKNIQYF. In DNA form, the CDR3 reads TGTGCCAGCAGCTTGGGCAGGATTCTAGCCAAAAACATTCAGTACTTC.

This chain joins TRBV4-1 and TRBJ2-2; D unresolved. V gave up 0 bases and J gave up 3 bases, with 23 bases separating them. This CDR3 is built from 20 residues. Germline CDR1 and CDR2: MGHRA and YSYEKL. The CDR3 DNA sequence: TGCGCCAGCAGCCAAGATCTTAATAGGATGGGATTTAAGGACACCGGGGAGCTGTTTTTT. Translated, it gives CASSQDLNRMGFKDTGELFF.

This clonotype appeared once. The chain combines TRBV6-5 with TRBJ2-3; 8 bases match TRBD1. The ends lost 8 bases at V and 3 bases at J; junction bases unmatched: 4. Germline assignment: CDR1 MNHEY and CDR2 SVGAGI. CDR3 size: 13 residues. In nucleotides, the CDR3 is TGTGCCAGCGGCAGGGGGCGGACAGATACGCAGTATTTT. Translation gives CASGRGRTDTQYF.

The rearrangement joins TRBV6-1 to TRBJ2-1, with 12 nucleotides matching TRBD1. The CDR3 totals 17 residues. The trim removed 5 bases at V and 7 bases at J, leaving 12 bases unmatched. Germline V CDR1 and CDR2: MNHNS, SASEGT. CDR3 protein: CASSPTVGTGGKNEQFF. CDR3 coding DNA: TGTGCCAGCAGTCCAACGGTGGGGACAGGGGGCAAGAATGAGCAGTTCTTC.

This clonotype was counted only a few times. The gene calls are TRBV28 and TRBJ1-2; the match to TRBD1 covers 7 bases. CDR1 is MDHEN, CDR2 SYDVKM, per germline. The CDR3 totals 18 residues. J lost 4 bases, V lost 1 base, and 15 bases had no gene match. CDR3 DNA sequence: TGTGCCAGCAGTTTATACACCCCAAAGCTGACAGGGCGCTATGGCTACACCTTC. Its translation: CASSLYTPKLTGRYGYTF.

The rearrangement joins TRBV7-2 to TRBJ1-2; possibly TRBD1 for D (6 bases). Germline lookup yields CDR1 SGHTA and CDR2 FQGNSA. The CDR3 contains 15 residues. V was clipped by 2 bases and J by 2 bases, with 12 bases between them. DNA for the CDR3: TGTGCCAGCAGCTTACGACAGGACTTCAACTATGGCTACACCTTC. This gives the protein CASSLRQDFNYGYTF.

The chain joins TRBV7-7 to TRBJ2-7; possible D gene TRBD2, 5 bases. The CDR3 runs 13 residues. Germline CDR1 and CDR2: SSHAT and FNYEAQ (reference sequence). V was trimmed by 0 bases and J by 3 bases, leaving 6 bases between them. CDR3 in DNA: TGTGCCAGCAGCTTAGCGAGGGACTACGAGCAGTACTTC. Its protein is CASSLARDYEQYF.

This clonotype has more than one count but fewer than ten. The J gene is TRBJ2-3, the V gene TRBV11-2, with 8 nucleotides matching TRBD1. CDR3 size: 15 residues. The trim removed 1 base at V and 4 bases at J, leaving 4 bases unmatched. Germline lookup yields CDR1 SGHAT and CDR2 FQNNGV. CDR3 protein: CASSLGTGWADTQYF. DNA for the CDR3: TGTGCCAGCAGCTTAGGGACAGGGTGGGCAGATACGCAGTATTTT.

The gene calls are TRBV5-4 and TRBJ1-4, with TRBD1 as a possible D gene (5 bases). In germline, CDR1 is SGHNT, CDR2 YYREEE (reference sequence). The CDR3 length is 14 residues. Trimming removed 0 bases at V and 8 bases at J, with 11 bases between. CDR3: CASSLGGRAEKLFF. CDR3 bases: TGTGCCAGCAGCTTGGGGGGCAGGGCGGAAAAACTGTTTTTT.

The rearrangement joins TRBV12-3 or TRBV12-4 to TRBJ2-7; no clear D gene. V lost 3 bases and J 0 bases, leaving 6 bases between the germline ends. The CDR3 runs to 13 residues. CDR3 region: CASSFAASYEQYF. DNA for the CDR3: TGTGCCAGCAGTTTCGCCGCCTCCTACGAGCAGTACTTC.

This clonotype has just a few counts. The chain employs TRBV15 and TRBJ2-1; unclear D gene. Germline V gene data show CDR1 as LNHNV and CDR2 as YYDKDF (reference sequence). The CDR3 consists of 12 residues. V lost 0 bases and J lost 9, with 6 bases in between. CDR3 in DNA: TGTGCCACCAGCAGAGAATCAGTTGAGCAGTTCTTC. Protein sequence: CATSRESVEQFF. The complete variable domain, with remaining parts taken from reference TRBV15 and TRBJ2-1, reads DAMVIQNPRYQVTQFGKPVTLSCSQTLNHNVMYWYQQKSSQAPKLLFHYYDKDFNNEADTPDNFQSRRPNTSFCFLDIRSPGLGDTAMYLCATSRESVEQFFGPGTRLTVL.

This clonotype was seen only a few times. V and J are TRBV4-3 and TRBJ2-1, with D unresolved. This CDR3 spans 16 amino acids. CDR1 and CDR2 (germline): LGHNA, YSLEER. With 1 base removed from V and 0 bases from J, the gap between germline ends came to 10 bases. The CDR3 here is CASSQGVGYSYNEQFF. As DNA, the CDR3 is TGCGCCAGCAGCCAAGGAGTCGGATACTCCTACAATGAGCAGTTCTTC.

The chain couples TRBV12-3 or TRBV12-4 to TRBJ2-1, with D unresolved. V lost 6 bases, J lost 7 bases, and 10 bases lay in between. The CDR3 runs to 12 residues. CDR3 coding DNA: TGTGCCAGCAGCCAAAGGGATAATGAGCAGTTCTTC. Residues: CASSQRDNEQFF.

This clonotype was found a few times. The V and J genes are TRBV7-2 and TRBJ1-2; weak D call: TRBD1 (6 bases). V dropped 1 base and J dropped 5 bases, with 11 bases sitting between them. Germline loops: CDR1 SGHTA, CDR2 FQGNSA. This CDR3 region has 14 residues. CDR3 loop: CASSLVKGGYGYTF. In DNA, the CDR3 is TGTGCCAGCAGCTTAGTAAAGGGGGGGTATGGCTACACCTTC.

This clonotype was detected a few times. The chain links TRBV28 to TRBJ2-5; D is ambiguous. Germline-derived CDR1 and CDR2 are MDHEN and SYDVKM. V shed 4 bases and J shed 2 bases, with 14 bases lying between them. The CDR3 is 15 amino acids. CDR3: CASSSRLPEQETQYF. The CDR3, as DNA: TGTGCCAGCAGTTCCCGCCTCCCAGAGCAAGAGACCCAGTACTTC.

This clonotype came up a few times. The V and J genes are TRBV28 and TRBJ2-5; 8 bases are shared with TRBD1. Per the germline V gene, CDR1 is MDHEN and CDR2 is SYDVKM. The V and J ends lost 5 bases and 5 bases, in that order; junction bases with no gene match: 7. This CDR3 contains 14 residues. The CDR3 reads CASSPTGGKETQYF. In DNA form, the CDR3 reads TGTGCCAGCAGTCCAACAGGGGGGAAGGAGACCCAGTACTTC.

The gene calls are TRBV12-3 or TRBV12-4 and TRBJ1-1, with D possibly being TRBD1 (5 bases). The V and J ends lost 3 bases and 2 bases respectively, with 10 bases between them. The CDR3 is made up of 14 amino acids. CDR3 in amino acids: CASSFGAANTEAFF. As DNA, the CDR3 is TGTGCCAGCAGTTTTGGGGCGGCAAACACTGAAGCTTTCTTT.